This TCR beta chain was captured in a study of blood T cell repertoires in COVID-19. Here immunoSEQ multiplex PCR was the method, and the copy in TCRdb shows in-frame clones only, minus some. The data hold around 250,000 clones, with about 83% observed a single time. J lost 5 bases, V lost 2 bases, and 11 bases had no gene match. Germline loops: CDR1 SGHRS, CDR2 YFSETQ. The CDR3 is made up of 17 amino acids. Sequencing was carried out using peripheral blood. The clonotype was recovered from a man aged 35 to 55 with active or convalescent COVID-19. This sequence joins TRBV5-1 and TRBJ2-1; 9 bases map to TRBD2. DNA for the CDR3: TGCGCCAGCAGCTTCATCGGGGCGGGAGGGCCGGACAATGAGCAGTTCTTC. This encodes CASSFIGAGGPDNEQFF.